Presented here are 2 T cell receptor beta chains from one specimen sequenced in a study of graft-versus-host responses after intestinal transplantation. Assay used: immunoSEQ multiplex PCR; TCRdb lists only in-frame clones, some missing. This sample has around 19,000 clones; roughly 37% occur once, and the top ten carry under 0.95%. The sample consisted of alloreactive CD4+ T cells from a mixed lymphocyte reaction culture, taken before intestinal transplant. Specified subset: CFSE-low proliferating T cells sorted from approximately six-day pre-transplant mixed lymphocyte reaction (GvH or HvG direction). These receptors all stem from a human patient who received an intestinal transplant.

The chain combines TRBV10-3 with TRBJ2-7; D may be TRBD1 (5 bases). Deletions cut 5 bases from V and 7 bases from J, with 15 bases between. The length of the CDR3 is 13 residues. CDR1 and CDR2 from the germline V gene are ENHRY and SYGVKD. The CDR3 DNA reads TGTGCCATCAGTCAGGTACAGGAGTTAGAGCAGTACTTC. Protein sequence: CAISQVQELEQYF.

The chain has TRBV7-9 and TRBJ2-1; 10 positions agree with TRBD2. With V trimmed by 8 bases and J by 4 bases, 5 bases remained unmatched. CDR1 and CDR2 from the germline V gene are SEHNR and FQNEAQ (reference sequence). This CDR3 is built from 14 residues. The CDR3 coding sequence is TGTGCCAGCGGGTCTAGCGGGGGTTACAATGAGCAGTTCTTC. Its translation: CASGSSGGYNEQFF.